The rows below give T cell receptor beta chains drawn from one sample of a study of blood T cells in healthy people across ages. Each CDR3 protein gets one entry after TCRdb re-called the 5' RACE reads with MiXCR. The table records over 1.5 million distinct CDR3 sequences, around half of them present only once. The sample was blood. The receptors stem from a woman aged 40-49 years in good health. Each CDR3 is given without its conserved first and last residue. Fields, in order: V gene, clone size, J gene, CDR3 protein. Size is stated for part of the rows, as once, few or many counts, or as a class when the clone is expanded.

>TRBV4-3|.|TRBJ2-7
TSSQNRQTYEQY
>TRBV24-1|.|TRBJ2-1
ATSDQASESYNEQF
>TRBV6-1|.|TRBJ1-1
ASTTQGFGTEAF
>TRBV11-2|few|TRBJ2-1
ASSTTSGGASDNEQF
>TRBV19|.|TRBJ2-4
ASTVAGNYIQY
>TRBV14|.|TRBJ2-5
ASSQLQPGETQY
>TRBV5-1|.|TRBJ2-7
ASSLAGNGRYEQY
>TRBV20-1|.|TRBJ2-1
SARDSGGGAWEQF
>TRBV6-5|.|TRBJ2-7
ASSYLQGPSYEQY
>TRBV20-1|few|TRBJ2-7
SASLDGTTYEQY
>TRBV20-1|few|TRBJ2-5
SATSNRGQETQY
>TRBV20-1|.|TRBJ1-2
SARESGLGGYT
>TRBV7-3|few|TRBJ2-3
ASSFGGGVTDTQY
>TRBV4-2|.|TRBJ2-1
ASSQGASGGLGYNEQF
>TRBV9|.|TRBJ2-2
ASSVKLNTGELF
>TRBV7-2|.|TRBJ2-3
ASSLAPGSLKDTQY
>TRBV9|.|TRBJ1-2
ASSKGIAGYT
>TRBV28|.|TRBJ1-2
ASSTPRGGYT
>TRBV6-5|.|TRBJ2-3
ASSQRGGGTDTQY
>TRBV7-9|.|TRBJ2-1
ASSLALGANEQF